This T cell receptor beta chain was found in a study of blood T cell repertoires in COVID-19. Study background: From T cells, B-cell-depleted T cells, or PBMCs came the material, which was cDNA or gDNA.

Trimming cost V 6 bases and J 0 bases; bases outside gene matches: 9. Looked up from germline, CDR1 is MNHEY and CDR2 is SVGEGT. The CDR3 is 17 residues long. In the authors' methods: It was from reference gene primer amplification that nucleated cell counts were estimated. The method was immunoSEQ multiplex PCR; TCRdb's version includes in-frame clones alone and lacks a portion of them. From that table come the V and J calls and clone size; the DNA was used to work out D and trimming. The sample lists 250,000 to 350,000 clones, around 85% seen once, with around 4% in the top ten. This receptor was taken from a woman aged 45-65 years with active or convalescent COVID-19. Sequenced material: peripheral blood. The gene calls are TRBV6-2 or TRBV6-3 and TRBJ1-5; TRBD1 agrees at 9 bases. The CDR3, as DNA: TGTGCCAGCAGCAAGGGACAGGGCAGGCATAGCAATCAGCCCCAGCATTTT. Translation gives CASSKGQGRHSNQPQHF.